This entry features one TCR beta chain sequence. As yet, its antigen is unknown. V dropped 3 bases and J dropped 7 bases, with 10 bases sitting between them. Germline CDR1 reads DFQATT; CDR2 reads SNEGSKA (reference sequence). The CDR3 totals 11 residues. This entry belongs to a study of Graves' ophthalmopathy and Graves' hyperthyroidism. The wider study: Before any treatment, peripheral blood was taken at the initial diagnosis. Study results and caveats: Blood shared most expanded thyroid clonotypes above 0.001 frequency.

Ineligible for inclusion were patients with other autoimmune diseases, uncontrolled infections, pregnancy or lactation. Someone took the PBMCs out of about 10 ml of fresh peripheral blood. Amplified material comprised TCR beta CDR3 regions derived from RNA transcripts. First-round RT-PCR with HTBI primers preceded a second-round multiplex PCR. TCRdb itself ran the multiplex PCR reads through MiXCR, one entry per CDR3 protein. The table shows hundreds of thousands of distinct CDR3 sequences, with roughly 20% occurring only once. Sequenced sample: peripheral blood. This chain uses TRBV20-1 with TRBJ2-7; no clear D gene. This sequence originates from a woman between 18 and 29 years old with stable Graves' hyperthyroidism. Some clones in this sample may be carry-over from other donors' samples. The CDR3 reads CSARKGREQYF. The CDR3 DNA follows: TGCAGTGCTAGGAAGGGCAGGGAGCAGTACTTC.